This passage covers 18 T cell receptor beta chains from one sample sequenced in a study of STAT3 mutations in large granular lymphocyte leukemia. Study observations and caveats: Every T-cell large granular lymphocyte leukemia patient had at least one immunodominant TCR beta clonotype.

No antigen has been identified for these receptors. Some clones are missing from TCRdb's copy, which holds only in-frame ones; the method was immunoSEQ multiplex PCR. The data contain nearly 25,000 clones, around 93% of them singletons. Sequencing input: peripheral blood mononuclear cells. The receptors derive from a man in his forties with T-cell large granular lymphocyte leukemia. Some clones in this sample may be carry-over from other donors' samples.

This chain uses TRBV7-2 with TRBJ1-6, with a weak D call TRBD1 (6 bases). Germline lookup yields CDR1 SGHTA and CDR2 FQGNSA. This CDR3 region has 15 residues. V was clipped by 1 base and J by 8 bases, with 12 bases between them. CDR3 loop: CASSLESQGYSPLHF. The CDR3 DNA is TGTGCCAGCAGCTTAGAGTCCCAGGGGTATTCACCCCTCCACTTT.

This clone is medium-sized by share. V is TRBV27 and J is TRBJ2-7; 7 nucleotides match TRBD1. The CDR3 is made up of 12 amino acids. Germline trimming cut 6 bases from V and 5 bases from J; bases unmatched to any gene: 4. Germline lookup yields CDR1 MNHEY and CDR2 SMNVEV (reference sequence). The CDR3 DNA reads TGTGCCAGCAGCCTCGGACAGGACGAGCAGTACTTC. Protein sequence: CASSLGQDEQYF.

The gene calls are TRBV5-4 and TRBJ2-7, with D unresolved. CDR1 and CDR2 (germline): SGHNT, YYREEE (reference sequence). CDR3 length: 14 amino acids. Trimming stripped 4 bases from V and 2 bases from J, with 13 bases between. CDR3 region: CASSPAGEAYEQYF. The CDR3 bases are TGTGCCAGCAGCCCCGCCGGCGAGGCCTACGAGCAGTACTTC.

This rearrangement joins TRBV6-1 to TRBJ2-3, with 11 bases that match TRBD1. With V trimmed by 2 bases and J by 2 bases, 3 bases remained unmatched. There are 16 residues in the CDR3. Germline V lookup: CDR1 MNHNS, CDR2 SASEGT. CDR3 residues: CASSEWGQGVTDTQYF. CDR3 DNA: TGTGCCAGCAGTGAATGGGGACAGGGGGTCACAGATACGCAGTATTTT.

This chain connects TRBV30 to TRBJ2-3, with a possible D match to TRBD1 (6 bases). Germline-derived CDR1 and CDR2 are GTSNPN and SVGIG (reference sequence). This CDR3 has 14 residues. The V and J ends lost 0 bases and 3 bases respectively, with 10 bases between them. In DNA, the CDR3 is TGTGCCTGGAGTGTAGGCAGGGGAACAGATACGCAGTATTTT. Its translation: CAWSVGRGTDTQYF.

The chain recombines TRBV4-1 with TRBJ1-5; TRBD1 aligns across 8 bases. The germline V gene has CDR1 MGHRA and CDR2 YSYEKL. J lost 4 bases, V lost 3 bases, and 8 bases had no gene match. CDR3 size: 16 residues. The CDR3 DNA sequence: TGCGCCAGCAGCCACCCAGGGGGCGGTGAAAATCAGCCCCAGCATTTT. Translating gives CASSHPGGGENQPQHF.

V usage is TRBV15 and J usage is TRBJ1-1; D might be TRBD1 (5 bases). Trimming removed 6 bases at V and 0 bases at J, with 14 bases between. Per germline, CDR1 LNHNV and CDR2 YYDKDF (reference sequence). The CDR3 sequence is 15 residues long. The CDR3 DNA sequence: TGTGCCACCAGTAGCCCTACAGGCGTGAACACTGAAGCTTTCTTT. Amino acid sequence: CATSSPTGVNTEAFF.

This chain connects TRBV6-1 to TRBJ2-2; 10 bases are a match to TRBD1. V was clipped by 7 bases and J by 6 bases; unmatched bases: 8. The germline CDR1 and CDR2 sequences are MNHNS and SASEGT. The CDR3 loop spans 15 amino acids. The CDR3 here is CASTPGTGVAGELFF. The CDR3 DNA follows: TGTGCCAGCACTCCCGGGACAGGGGTTGCCGGGGAGCTGTTTTTT.

The chain employs TRBV5-1 and TRBJ2-7, with 9 bases matching TRBD1. With 4 bases clipped from V and 2 bases from J, the junction kept 7 bases outside the gene matches. This CDR3 contains 15 residues. Germline-derived CDR1 and CDR2 are SGHRS and YFSETQ. CDR3 bases: TGCGCCAGCAGCCAGCCGGGACAGGGTACCTACGAGCAGTACTTC. This gives the protein CASSQPGQGTYEQYF.

The chain employs TRBV5-1 and TRBJ2-3; 10 nucleotides align to TRBD2. The CDR3 is 15 residues long. The germline CDR1 and CDR2 sequences are SGHRS and YFSETQ. The V segment lost 3 bases and the J segment 2 bases; nucleotides outside the gene matches: 3. CDR3 residues: CASSSGLAPTDTQYF. The CDR3 coding sequence is TGCGCCAGCAGCTCGGGACTAGCGCCCACAGATACGCAGTATTTT.

The rearrangement links TRBV30 to TRBJ1-2; D is unresolved. V lost 1 base and J lost 6, with 9 bases in between. Germline CDR1 and CDR2: GTSNPN and SVGIG (reference sequence). The CDR3 consists of 12 residues. As DNA, the CDR3 is TGTGCCTGGAGTGGGCCCGGGGATGGCTACACCTTC. It yields the protein CAWSGPGDGYTF.

V and J are TRBV9 and TRBJ1-1, with a tentative D call TRBD1 (5 bases). Germline assignment: CDR1 SGDLS and CDR2 YYNGEE. V dropped 0 bases and J dropped 6 bases, with 12 bases sitting between them. The CDR3 length is 14 residues. The CDR3 here is CASSVGQGLAEAFF. CDR3 bases: TGTGCCAGCAGCGTAGGGCAGGGCCTCGCTGAAGCTTTCTTT.

This sequence joins TRBV19 and TRBJ1-2, with TRBD1 matching 7 bases. V trimming: 8 bases; J trimming: 5 bases; junction bases outside the gene matches: 14. The CDR3 totals 15 residues. The V gene's germline CDR1 is LNHDA and CDR2 SQIVND (reference sequence). CDR3 sequence: CASQDRERNLYGYTF. The DNA of the CDR3 is TGTGCCAGTCAAGACAGGGAGAGGAACCTATATGGCTACACCTTC.

This rearrangement joins TRBV18 to TRBJ1-5; no definite D call. Germline CDR1 KGHSH, CDR2 LQKENI. This CDR3 region has 16 residues. V lost 10 bases to trimming and J lost 7 bases, with 26 bases between them. The chain's CDR3 is CATRAEDGVTAQPQHF. CDR3 nucleotides: TGTGCCACCCGGGCGGAGGACGGGGTTACCGCCCAGCCCCAGCATTTT.

The genes are TRBV5-1 and TRBJ1-1; a possible D gene is TRBD1 (5 bases). The germline V gene encodes CDR1 SGHRS and CDR2 YFSETQ. This CDR3 region has 13 residues. V shed 4 bases and J shed 1 base, with 8 bases lying between them. The CDR3 reads CASSPQGNTEAFF. DNA of the CDR3: TGCGCCAGCAGCCCCCAGGGGAACACTGAAGCTTTCTTT.

The chain uses TRBV27 and TRBJ2-1, with D perhaps assigned TRBD1 or TRBD2 (5 bases each). V shed 7 bases and J shed 1 base, with 17 bases lying between them. The CDR3 consists of 16 residues. From germline, CDR1 is MNHEY and CDR2 SMNVEV (reference sequence). The CDR3 bases are TGTGCCAGCACCGGGGCGGCGGGTTGGTCCTACAATGAGCAGTTCTTC. It is translated as CASTGAAGWSYNEQFF.

The chain is built from TRBV18 and TRBJ1-4; 8 bases match TRBD1. The CDR3 is 14 amino acids. The V segment lost 5 bases and the J segment 7 bases; nucleotides outside the gene matches: 6. Germline-derived CDR1 and CDR2 are KGHSH and LQKENI. CDR3 region: CASSATGGGEKLFF. The CDR3 DNA follows: TGTGCCAGCTCAGCCACAGGGGGTGGTGAAAAACTGTTTTTT.

V is TRBV18 and J is TRBJ1-2, with D maybe TRBD1 (5 bases). CDR3 length equals 13 residues. CDR1 is KGHSH and CDR2 is LQKENI in the germline V gene. Trimming cost V 5 bases and J 4 bases, with 11 bases left between them. The CDR3 DNA follows: TGTGCCAGCTCAAGGGACGTACTCTATGGCTACACCTTC. It translates to CASSRDVLYGYTF.